These T cell receptor beta chains were read from a single sample in a study of blood T cell repertoires in COVID-19. Data came from immunoSEQ multiplex PCR; TCRdb stores just in-frame clones and leaves some out. The sample lists 180,000 or so clones; more than 65% were seen once. Sequenced: PBMCs or T cells enriched from blood (not recorded which). These receptors originate from a man aged 35-49 years who had recovered from COVID-19. The CDR3 runs from the conserved cysteine through the conserved F or W. Fields, in order: J gene, clone size, V gene, D gene, CDR3 protein, CDR3 DNA. The D gene is left open where the match is weak. Clone size is stated in some rows and not others, as once, few, many or a class when expanded.

TRBJ2-1,NA,TRBV6-2/TRBV6-3,TRBD1,CASSYPSGQGGPNEQFF,TGTGCCAGCAGTTACCCGAGTGGACAGGGTGGGCCCAATGAGCAGTTCTTC
TRBJ2-5,once,TRBV7-2,NA,CASSQRHTGTSQETQYF,TGTGCCAGCAGCCAGAGACACACAGGGACATCTCAAGAGACCCAGTACTTC
TRBJ1-1,few,TRBV11-3,TRBD1,CASSLGGQTGAFF,TGTGCCAGCAGCTTAGGGGGACAGACGGGGGCTTTCTTT
TRBJ1-5,NA,TRBV6-5,NA,CASSSRGGDSNQPQHF,TGTGCCAGCAGTTCCCGGGGAGGGGATAGCAATCAGCCCCAGCATTTT
TRBJ1-2,NA,TRBV29-1,NA,CSVPGVQVGQQGYGYTF,TGCAGCGTCCCTGGGGTTCAAGTGGGCCAACAGGGCTATGGCTACACCTTC
TRBJ2-2,NA,TRBV27,TRBD1,CASSSRDRVEGTGELFF,TGTGCCAGCAGTTCCCGGGACAGGGTAGAAGGCACCGGGGAGCTGTTTTTT
TRBJ2-7,NA,TRBV5-1,TRBD2,CASSLISSGGAYEQYF,TGCGCCAGCAGCTTGATATCTAGCGGGGGGGCTTACGAGCAGTACTTC
TRBJ2-3,NA,TRBV6-5,TRBD2,CASSYSAGRADTQYF,TGTGCCAGCAGTTACTCAGCGGGGCGGGCAGATACGCAGTATTTT
TRBJ2-5,NA,TRBV6-2/TRBV6-3,TRBD2,CASSIGGGSRPSQETQYF,TGTGCCAGCAGTATTGGGGGGGGGTCGCGCCCAAGCCAAGAGACCCAGTACTTC
TRBJ1-6,NA,TRBV19,TRBD1,CASSPRDRASEALHF,TGTGCCAGTAGTCCTCGGGACAGGGCTTCGGAGGCCCTCCACTTT
TRBJ1-6,NA,TRBV5-4,TRBD1,CASSSNRGLRNSPLHF,TGTGCCAGCAGCTCGAACAGGGGGCTGCGGAATTCACCCCTCCACTTT
TRBJ1-5,NA,TRBV5-1,NA,CASSSRLGRSLISNQPQHF,TGCGCCAGCAGCTCCCGACTAGGGAGATCCCTAATATCTAATCAGCCCCAGCATTTT
TRBJ2-3,NA,TRBV2,TRBD1,CASRGDRGPSDTQYF,TGTGCCAGCAGGGGGGACAGGGGGCCGTCAGATACGCAGTATTTT
TRBJ2-2,NA,TRBV7-9,NA,CASGHTATNTGELFF,TGTGCCAGCGGACACACAGCCACGAACACCGGGGAGCTGTTTTTT
TRBJ2-3,NA,TRBV5-4,TRBD2,CASSLAGGHRTDTQYF,TGTGCCAGCAGTCTCGCGGGGGGCCATAGGACAGATACGCAGTATTTT
TRBJ2-5,NA,TRBV19,TRBD2,CASSIQGGAETQYF,TGTGCCAGTAGTATTCAGGGAGGGGCAGAGACCCAGTACTTC
TRBJ2-3,few,TRBV5-1,NA,CASSFLTDTQYF,TGCGCCAGCAGCTTCCTCACAGATACGCAGTATTTT
TRBJ1-1,NA,TRBV11-2,NA,CASSLPGTILTEAFF,TGTGCCAGCAGCCTTCCCGGGACTATCCTCACTGAAGCTTTCTTT
TRBJ2-1,NA,TRBV7-8,TRBD1,CASSLGFRGSSYNEQFF,TGTGCCAGCAGCTTAGGGTTCAGGGGGAGCTCCTACAATGAGCAGTTCTTC
TRBJ1-2,NA,TRBV5-8,NA,CASSPWTANYGYTF,TGTGCCAGCAGCCCTTGGACAGCTAACTATGGCTACACCTTC
TRBJ1-2,NA,TRBV28,NA,CASSSGLANYGYTF,TGTGCCAGCAGTTCGGGGTTAGCTAACTATGGCTACACCTTC
TRBJ2-1,NA,TRBV4-1,TRBD2,CASRQGLAGGLYNEQFF,TGCGCCAGCAGACAGGGACTAGCGGGGGGTCTTTACAATGAGCAGTTCTTC
TRBJ2-3,NA,TRBV30,TRBD2,CAWIRGGSTDTQYF,TGTGCCTGGATCCGGGGGGGGAGCACAGATACGCAGTATTTT
TRBJ1-1,NA,TRBV9,NA,CASSVGAENTEAFF,TGTGCCAGCAGCGTCGGAGCCGAGAACACTGAAGCTTTCTTT
TRBJ1-4,NA,TRBV19,TRBD1,CASRTGGVNEKLFF,TGTGCCAGTAGGACAGGGGGCGTCAATGAAAAACTGTTTTTT
TRBJ1-1,once,TRBV6-5,NA,CASRFSLAGNTEAFF,TGTGCCAGCAGATTCTCGTTGGCAGGGAACACTGAAGCTTTCTTT
TRBJ1-5,NA,TRBV30,TRBD1,CAWRRDPGQGNSNQPQHF,TGTGCCTGGCGTCGTGACCCAGGACAGGGGAATAGCAATCAGCCCCAGCATTTT
TRBJ2-7,NA,TRBV6-5,NA,CASSNLNSYEQYF,TGTGCCAGCAGTAATCTAAACAGTTACGAGCAGTACTTC
TRBJ1-2,NA,TRBV4-1,NA,CASSQVGGGDYGYTF,TGCGCCAGCAGCCAAGTGGGGGGAGGGGACTATGGCTACACCTTC
TRBJ1-1,NA,TRBV18,TRBD1,CASSPPGQPRNTEAFF,TGTGCCAGCTCACCACCGGGACAGCCAAGAAACACTGAAGCTTTCTTT
TRBJ1-6,few,TRBV28,NA,CASTERESPLHF,TGTGCCAGCACTGAACGCGAGTCACCCCTCCACTTT
TRBJ2-1,NA,TRBV7-2,TRBD1,CASSRDRASYNEQFF,TGTGCCAGCAGCAGAGACAGGGCCTCCTACAATGAGCAGTTCTTC
TRBJ1-1,NA,TRBV21-1,NA,CASSELRNRETEAFF,TGTGCCAGCAGCGAACTGAGAAACCGGGAGACTGAAGCTTTCTTT
TRBJ1-4,few,TRBV2,TRBD1,CASREQGAREKLFF,TGTGCCAGCAGGGAACAGGGGGCAAGGGAAAAACTGTTTTTT
TRBJ2-7,NA,TRBV27,NA,CASSSPGGPTYEQYF,TGTGCCAGCAGTTCCCCCGGGGGGCCAACCTACGAGCAGTACTTC
TRBJ2-5,NA,TRBV21-1,NA,CASSKERGTGGQETQYF,TGTGCCAGCAGCAAAGAACGGGGGACAGGCGGGCAAGAGACCCAGTACTTC
TRBJ1-5,NA,TRBV7-9,TRBD1,CASSPTGDSNQPQHF,TGTGCCAGCAGCCCAACAGGGGATAGCAATCAGCCCCAGCATTTT
TRBJ1-5,NA,TRBV24-1,NA,CATSDRGRNTQHF,TGTGCCACCAGTGACAGGGGTCGTAATACCCAGCATTTT
TRBJ2-7,NA,TRBV6-5,NA,CASSYGMGGIYEQYF,TGTGCCAGCAGTTACGGGATGGGGGGAATATACGAGCAGTACTTC
TRBJ2-2,NA,TRBV3-1/TRBV3-2,NA,CASSQDALPGTGELFF,TGTGCCAGCAGCCAAGATGCGCTCCCCGGCACCGGGGAGCTGTTTTTT
TRBJ1-1,NA,TRBV5-1,NA,CASSSLRDTEAFF,TGCGCCAGCAGCTCCCTCAGGGACACTGAAGCTTTCTTT
TRBJ1-2,NA,TRBV6-1,NA,CASSEVGGYGYTF,TGTGCCAGCAGTGAAGTAGGGGGTTATGGCTACACCTTC
TRBJ1-1,NA,TRBV5-5,NA,CASSFPQGNTEAFF,TGTGCCAGCAGCTTCCCACAGGGGAACACTGAAGCTTTCTTT
TRBJ1-1,NA,TRBV2,TRBD1,CASTSGTGREAFF,TGTGCCAGCACCTCGGGGACAGGGCGAGAAGCTTTCTTT
TRBJ2-7,few,TRBV27,NA,CASSPYRVDGPQYF,TGTGCCAGCAGTCCCTACCGGGTCGACGGCCCGCAGTACTTC
TRBJ2-2,NA,TRBV7-8,NA,CASSPPGAGGSNGELFF,TGTGCCAGCAGCCCACCGGGGGCAGGGGGTTCGAACGGGGAGCTGTTTTTT
TRBJ2-7,NA,TRBV7-2,TRBD2,CASSLYSRGGYEQYF,TGTGCCAGCAGCTTATACTCGCGGGGGGGCTACGAGCAGTACTTC
TRBJ1-1,NA,TRBV5-1,NA,CASSLRTVSHYTEAFF,TGCGCCAGCAGCTTGCGGACAGTGAGCCATTACACTGAAGCTTTCTTT